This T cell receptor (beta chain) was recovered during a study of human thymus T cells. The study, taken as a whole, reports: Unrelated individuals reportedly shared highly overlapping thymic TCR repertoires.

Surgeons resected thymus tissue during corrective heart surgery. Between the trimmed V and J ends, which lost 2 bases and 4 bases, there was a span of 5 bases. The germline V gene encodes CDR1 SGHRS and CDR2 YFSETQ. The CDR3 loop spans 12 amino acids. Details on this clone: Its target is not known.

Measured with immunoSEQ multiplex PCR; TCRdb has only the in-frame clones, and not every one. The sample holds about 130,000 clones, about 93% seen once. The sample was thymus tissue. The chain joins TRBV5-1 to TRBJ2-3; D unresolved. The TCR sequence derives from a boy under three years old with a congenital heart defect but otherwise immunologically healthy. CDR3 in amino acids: CASSFISDTQYF. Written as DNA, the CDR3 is TGCGCCAGCAGCTTTATTTCAGATACGCAGTATTTT.